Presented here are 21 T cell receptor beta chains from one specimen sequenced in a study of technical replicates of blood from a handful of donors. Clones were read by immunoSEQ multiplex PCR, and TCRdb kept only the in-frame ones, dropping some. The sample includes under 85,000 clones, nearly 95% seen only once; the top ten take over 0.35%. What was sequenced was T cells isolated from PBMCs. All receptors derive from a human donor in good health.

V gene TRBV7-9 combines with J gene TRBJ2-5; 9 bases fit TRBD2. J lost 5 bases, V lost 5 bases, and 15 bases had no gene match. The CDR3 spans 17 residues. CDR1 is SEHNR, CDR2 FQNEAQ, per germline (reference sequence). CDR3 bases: TGTGCCAGCAGCCCACCCGTTGGGCGGGAGGGCCTCGAGACCCAGTACTTC. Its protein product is CASSPPVGREGLETQYF.

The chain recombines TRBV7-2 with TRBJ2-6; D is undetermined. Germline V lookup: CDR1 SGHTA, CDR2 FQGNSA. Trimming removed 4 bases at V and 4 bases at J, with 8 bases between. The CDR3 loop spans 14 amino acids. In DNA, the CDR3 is TGTGCCAGCAGCTCCCCGACAGGGGCCAACGTCCTGACTTTC. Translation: CASSSPTGANVLTF.

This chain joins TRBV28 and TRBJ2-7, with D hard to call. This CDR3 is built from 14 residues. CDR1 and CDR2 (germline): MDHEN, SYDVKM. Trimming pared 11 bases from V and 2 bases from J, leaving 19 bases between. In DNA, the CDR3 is TGTGCCTCTTCTGGCATCGTCCCAACCTACGAGCAGTACTTC. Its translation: CASSGIVPTYEQYF.

The CDR3 protein is CASSQHGGGETEAFF. For the CDR3, the DNA is TGCGCCAGCAGCCAACACGGGGGGGGCGAGACTGAAGCTTTCTTT. The chain links TRBV4-1 to TRBJ1-1, with D maybe TRBD1 (6 bases). The CDR3 covers 15 residues. V lost 2 bases and J lost 5, with 15 bases in between. Germline V gene data show CDR1 as MGHRA and CDR2 as YSYEKL.

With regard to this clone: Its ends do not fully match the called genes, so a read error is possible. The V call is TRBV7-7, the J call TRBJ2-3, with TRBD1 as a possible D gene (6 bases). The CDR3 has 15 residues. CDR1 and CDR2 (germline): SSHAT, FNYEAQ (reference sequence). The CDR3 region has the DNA TGTGCTAGCAGCTTAGAGGGACAACCCACAGATACGCAGTATTTT. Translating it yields CASSLEGQPTDTQYF.

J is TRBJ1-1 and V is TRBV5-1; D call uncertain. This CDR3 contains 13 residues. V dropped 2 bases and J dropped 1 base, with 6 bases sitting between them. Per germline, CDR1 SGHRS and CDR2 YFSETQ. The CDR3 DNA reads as TGCGCCAGCAGCTTTGAGTCGAACACTGAAGCTTTCTTT. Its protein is CASSFESNTEAFF.

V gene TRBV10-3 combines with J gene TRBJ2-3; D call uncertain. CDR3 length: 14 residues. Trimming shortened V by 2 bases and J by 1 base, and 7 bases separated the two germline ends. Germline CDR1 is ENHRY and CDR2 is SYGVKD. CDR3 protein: CAISEATGTDTQYF. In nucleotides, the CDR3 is TGTGCCATCAGTGAGGCGACTGGCACAGATACGCAGTATTTT.

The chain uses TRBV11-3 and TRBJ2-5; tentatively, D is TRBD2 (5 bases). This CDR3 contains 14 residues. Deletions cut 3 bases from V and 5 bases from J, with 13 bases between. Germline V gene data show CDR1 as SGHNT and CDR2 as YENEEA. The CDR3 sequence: CASSLDGPGETQYF. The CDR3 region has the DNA TGTGCCAGCAGCTTGGACGGTCCGGGGGAGACCCAGTACTTC.

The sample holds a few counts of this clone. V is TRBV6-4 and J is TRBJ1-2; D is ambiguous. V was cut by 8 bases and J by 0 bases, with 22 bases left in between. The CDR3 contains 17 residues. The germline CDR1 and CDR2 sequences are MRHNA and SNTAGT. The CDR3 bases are TGTGCCAGCCACTCGCGCCCGGGTCCCACAACTAACTATGGCTACACCTTC. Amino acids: CASHSRPGPTTNYGYTF.

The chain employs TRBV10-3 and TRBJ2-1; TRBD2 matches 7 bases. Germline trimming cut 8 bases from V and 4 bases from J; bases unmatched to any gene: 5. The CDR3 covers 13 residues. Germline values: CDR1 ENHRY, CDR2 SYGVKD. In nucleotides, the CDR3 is TGTGCCATCGCGGCGGGAGTGTACAATGAGCAGTTCTTC. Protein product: CAIAAGVYNEQFF.

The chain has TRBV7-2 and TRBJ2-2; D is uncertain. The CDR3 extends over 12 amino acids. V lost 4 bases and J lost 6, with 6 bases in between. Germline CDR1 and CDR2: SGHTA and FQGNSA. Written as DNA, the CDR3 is TGTGCCAGCAGCTCCCATTCCGGGGAGCTGTTTTTT. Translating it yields CASSSHSGELFF. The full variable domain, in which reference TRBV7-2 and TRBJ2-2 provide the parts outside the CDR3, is GAGVSQSPSNKVTEKGKDVELRCDPISGHTALYWYRQSLGQGLEFLIYFQGNSAPDKSGLPSDRFSAERTGGSVSTLTIQRTQQEDSAVYLCASSSHSGELFFGEGSRLTVL.

This CDR3 reads CASSWTGTSGYNEQFF. In DNA, the CDR3 is TGTGCCAGCAGCTGGACGGGGACTAGCGGATACAATGAGCAGTTCTTC. The rearrangement joins TRBV5-5 to TRBJ2-1; TRBD2 aligns across 11 bases. CDR1 and CDR2 from the germline V gene are SGHKS and YYEKEE (reference sequence). The CDR3 runs to 16 residues. The V gene end was trimmed by 3 bases and the J gene end by 4 bases; junction bases not matched to a gene: 6.

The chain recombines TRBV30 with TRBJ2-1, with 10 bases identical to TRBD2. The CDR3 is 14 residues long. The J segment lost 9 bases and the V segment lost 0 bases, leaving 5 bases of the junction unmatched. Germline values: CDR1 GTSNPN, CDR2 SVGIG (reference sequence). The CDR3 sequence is CAWSVSGRAGEQFF. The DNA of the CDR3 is TGTGCCTGGAGTGTCAGCGGGAGGGCCGGTGAGCAGTTCTTC.

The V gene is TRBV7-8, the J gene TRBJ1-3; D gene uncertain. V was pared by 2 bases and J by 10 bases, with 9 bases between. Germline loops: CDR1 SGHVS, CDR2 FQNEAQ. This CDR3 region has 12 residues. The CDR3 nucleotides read TGTGCCAGCAGCTTATCCAAGCAAACCATATATTTT. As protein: CASSLSKQTIYF.

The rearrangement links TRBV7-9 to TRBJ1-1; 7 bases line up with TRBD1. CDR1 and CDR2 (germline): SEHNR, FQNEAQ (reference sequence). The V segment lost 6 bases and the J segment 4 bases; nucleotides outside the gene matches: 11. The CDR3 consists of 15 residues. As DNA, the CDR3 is TGTGCCAGCAGATTACCTAGGGGGCTGAGCACTGAAGCTTTCTTT. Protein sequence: CASRLPRGLSTEAFF. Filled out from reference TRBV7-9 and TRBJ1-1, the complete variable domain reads DTGVSQNPRHKITKRGQNVTFRCDPISEHNRLYWYRQTLGQGPEFLTYFQNEAQLEKSRLLSDRFSAERPKGSFSTLEIQRTEQGDSAMYLCASRLPRGLSTEAFFGQGTRLTVV.

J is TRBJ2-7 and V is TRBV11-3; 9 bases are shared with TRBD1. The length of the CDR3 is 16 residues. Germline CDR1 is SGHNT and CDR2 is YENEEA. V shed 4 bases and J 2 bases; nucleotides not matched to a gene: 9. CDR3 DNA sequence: TGTGCCAGCAGCTGGTGCTTAGGGACAGGGCCCTACGAGCAGTACTTC. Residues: CASSWCLGTGPYEQYF.

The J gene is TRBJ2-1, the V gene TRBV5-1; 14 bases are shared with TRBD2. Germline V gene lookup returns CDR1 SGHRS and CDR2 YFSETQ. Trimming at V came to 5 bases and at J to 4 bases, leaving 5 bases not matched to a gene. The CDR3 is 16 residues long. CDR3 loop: CASRRGTSGSYNEQFF. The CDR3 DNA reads TGCGCCAGCAGGAGAGGGACTAGCGGGAGTTACAATGAGCAGTTCTTC.

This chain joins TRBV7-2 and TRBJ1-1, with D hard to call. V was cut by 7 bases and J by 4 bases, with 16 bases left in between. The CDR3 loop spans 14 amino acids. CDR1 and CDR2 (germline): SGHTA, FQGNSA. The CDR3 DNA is TGTGCCAGCATCCTTTCGGAGGGCACCACTGAAGCTTTCTTT. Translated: CASILSEGTTEAFF.

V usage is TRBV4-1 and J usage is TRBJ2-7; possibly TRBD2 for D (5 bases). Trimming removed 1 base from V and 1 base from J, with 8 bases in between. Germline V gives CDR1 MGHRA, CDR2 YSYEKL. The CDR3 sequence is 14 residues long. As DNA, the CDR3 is TGCGCCAGCAGCCAAGTTGGGGAGTCCTACGAGCAGTACTTC. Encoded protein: CASSQVGESYEQYF.

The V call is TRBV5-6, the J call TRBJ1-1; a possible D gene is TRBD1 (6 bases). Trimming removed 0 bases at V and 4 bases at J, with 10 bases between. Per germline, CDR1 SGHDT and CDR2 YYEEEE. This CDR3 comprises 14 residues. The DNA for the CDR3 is TGTGCCAGCAGCTTGGCAGGGGTCGTCACTGAAGCTTTCTTT. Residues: CASSLAGVVTEAFF.

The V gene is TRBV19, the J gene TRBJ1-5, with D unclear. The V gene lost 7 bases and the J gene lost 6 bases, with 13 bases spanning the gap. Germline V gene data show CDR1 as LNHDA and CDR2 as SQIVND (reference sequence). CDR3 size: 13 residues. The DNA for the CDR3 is TGTGCCAGTACTCCCCAAGGGAGTCAGCCCCAGCATTTT. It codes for CASTPQGSQPQHF.